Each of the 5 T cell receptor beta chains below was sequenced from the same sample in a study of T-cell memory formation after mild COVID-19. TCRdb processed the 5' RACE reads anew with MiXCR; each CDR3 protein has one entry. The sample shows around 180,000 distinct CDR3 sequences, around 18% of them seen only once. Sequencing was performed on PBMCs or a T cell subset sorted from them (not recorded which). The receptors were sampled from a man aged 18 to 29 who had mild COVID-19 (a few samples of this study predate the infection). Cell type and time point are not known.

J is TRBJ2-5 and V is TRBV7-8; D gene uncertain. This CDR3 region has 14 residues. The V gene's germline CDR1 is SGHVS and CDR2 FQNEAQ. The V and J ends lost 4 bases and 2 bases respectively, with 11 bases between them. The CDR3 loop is CASSWSTVQETQYF. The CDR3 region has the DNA TGTGCCAGCAGCTGGTCGACGGTACAAGAGACCCAGTACTTC.

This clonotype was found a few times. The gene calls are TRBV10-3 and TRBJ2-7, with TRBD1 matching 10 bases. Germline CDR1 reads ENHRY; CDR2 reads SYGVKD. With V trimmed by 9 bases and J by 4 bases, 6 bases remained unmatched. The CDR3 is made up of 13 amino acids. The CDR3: CAIGGQGTYEQYF. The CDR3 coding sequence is TGTGCCATTGGGGGACAGGGGACTTACGAGCAGTACTTC.

The CDR3 sequence: CASSQLAGSSYEQYF. The CDR3 region has the DNA TGTGCCAGCAGCCAACTAGCGGGGAGCTCCTACGAGCAGTACTTC. The chain recombines TRBV7-2 with TRBJ2-7; TRBD2 aligns across 10 bases. Trimming at V came to 5 bases and at J to 0 bases, leaving 4 bases not matched to a gene. Germline loops: CDR1 SGHTA, CDR2 FQGNSA. The CDR3 totals 15 residues.

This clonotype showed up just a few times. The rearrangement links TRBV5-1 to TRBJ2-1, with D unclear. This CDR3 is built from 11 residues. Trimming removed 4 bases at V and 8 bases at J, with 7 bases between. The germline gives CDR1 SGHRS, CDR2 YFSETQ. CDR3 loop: CASSTGDEQFF. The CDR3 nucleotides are TGCGCCAGCAGCACGGGCGATGAGCAGTTCTTC.

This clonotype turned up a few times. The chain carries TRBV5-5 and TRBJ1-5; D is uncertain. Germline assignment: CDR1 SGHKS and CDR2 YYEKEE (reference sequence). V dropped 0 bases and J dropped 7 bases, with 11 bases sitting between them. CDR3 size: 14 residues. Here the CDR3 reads CASSLELGTQPQHF. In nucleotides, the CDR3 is TGTGCCAGCAGCTTGGAGCTGGGCACGCAGCCCCAGCATTTT.